This record concerns one T cell receptor beta chain sequence. The CDR3 loop spans 14 amino acids. The V end lost 8 bases, the J end lost 0 bases, and 9 bases lay between the germline ends. Germline V gene lookup returns CDR1 SGHRS and CDR2 YFSETQ. TCRdb's table, derived via immunoSEQ multiplex PCR, lists solely in-frame clones and lacks some. The sample consists of 60,000 to 80,000 clones, roughly 88% of them appearing once. The sample originates from a study of OX40 agonist ivuxolimab in advanced cancers. On the study more broadly: From roughly 20 to 85 years was the age range, with a mean of around 54 years, and over 80% were male.

Patients were ineligible given autoimmune disease history or systemic immunosuppression. This receptor was obtained from an adult with an advanced solid tumor such as melanoma, head and neck, liver or kidney cancer. The genes are TRBV5-1 and TRBJ2-6; no reliable D call. The material sequenced was CD4+ or CD8+ T cells sorted from blood, taken in a trial of the OX40 agonist ivuxolimab. The CDR3 DNA reads TGCGCCAGTCAGGTAGGCTCTGGGGCCAACGTCCTGACTTTC. It specifies CASQVGSGANVLTF.